Listed here are 20 T cell receptor beta chains from one sample, sequenced in a study of T cell changes during pregnancy in multiple sclerosis. Assay used: immunoSEQ multiplex PCR; TCRdb lists only in-frame clones, some missing. The sample includes 40,000 to 55,000 clones, 85% to 95% of them seen just once. Sequences were derived from CD4+ T cells from peripheral blood mononuclear cells, sampled in the third trimester of pregnancy. These receptors were obtained from a female donor with multiple sclerosis, enrolled in a pregnancy study.

J is TRBJ2-2 and V is TRBV5-1; perhaps TRBD2 as D (6 bases). Germline CDR1 is SGHRS and CDR2 is YFSETQ. There are 19 residues in the CDR3. V lost 1 base, J lost 5 bases, and 24 bases lay in between. CDR3 nucleotides: TGCGCCAGCAGCTTGACGGGGGTAGGAAATTTTATTGGTACCGGGGAGCTGTTTTTT. It yields the protein CASSLTGVGNFIGTGELFF.

The J gene is TRBJ2-1, the V gene TRBV28; D gene ambiguous. The CDR3 is 12 amino acids. Trimming removed 6 bases from V and 6 bases from J, with 9 bases in between. Germline CDR1 is MDHEN and CDR2 is SYDVKM. Here the CDR3 DNA reads TGTGCCAGCAGCGCGGCCCTCAATGAGCAGTTCTTC. Translation: CASSAALNEQFF.

J is TRBJ2-1 and V is TRBV11-3; possible D gene TRBD1, 5 bases. Germline lookup yields CDR1 SGHNT and CDR2 YENEEA. This CDR3 spans 13 amino acids. The V gene lost 3 bases and the J gene lost 7 bases, with 10 bases spanning the gap. The CDR3 DNA is TGTGCCAGCAGCTTCAGGGATCATAATGAGCAGTTCTTC. This encodes CASSFRDHNEQFF.

The chain recombines TRBV2 with TRBJ2-7; 12 nucleotides agree with TRBD2. Trimming cost V 2 bases and J 5 bases; bases outside gene matches: 4. Germline-derived CDR1 and CDR2 are SNHLY and FYNNEI. The CDR3 consists of 15 residues. CDR3 sequence: CASSEQLAGGHEQYF. The DNA for the CDR3 is TGTGCCAGCAGTGAACAACTAGCGGGAGGCCACGAGCAGTACTTC.

V is TRBV4-3 and J is TRBJ2-2; D unclear. Per germline, CDR1 LGHNA and CDR2 YSLEER. This CDR3 region has 14 residues. The V end was cut by 1 base, the J end by 6 bases, with 9 bases between. Here the CDR3 DNA reads TGCGCCAGCAGCCAAGTCGTGGCTGCCGGGGAGCTGTTTTTT. Protein product: CASSQVVAAGELFF.

This chain uses TRBV27 with TRBJ2-6, with 10 bases identical to TRBD2. The CDR3 runs to 20 residues. Germline V gene data show CDR1 as MNHEY and CDR2 as SMNVEV (reference sequence). V gave up 4 bases and J gave up 2 bases; unmatched junction bases: 14. Written as DNA, the CDR3 is TGTGCCAGCAGTTCCACCTCCCTCCGACTAGCGGGTGCTGGGGCCAACGTCCTGACTTTC. This gives the protein CASSSTSLRLAGAGANVLTF.

The chain employs TRBV28 and TRBJ2-7; the match to TRBD2 covers 7 bases. J gave up 0 bases and V 3 bases, and 2 bases lay outside the gene matches. The CDR3 runs to 14 residues. Germline CDR1 and CDR2: MDHEN and SYDVKM. DNA of the CDR3: TGTGCCAGCAGTTTGGGCGGGAGCTCCTACGAGCAGTACTTC. Amino acids: CASSLGGSSYEQYF. Full variable domain (rest looked up from reference TRBV28 and TRBJ2-7): DVKVTQSSRYLVKRTGEKVFLECVQDMDHENMFWYRQDPGLGLRLIYFSYDVKMKEKGDIPEGYSVSREKKERFSLILESASTNQTSMYLCASSLGGSSYEQYFGPGTRLTVT.

The count of this clone is one. The CDR3, as DNA: TGTGCCAGCAGCTTTGGCGGGAGTGGTCAGCCCCAGCATTTT. Translation: CASSFGGSGQPQHF. The rearrangement uses TRBV5-5 and TRBJ1-5, with D unresolved. The length of the CDR3 is 14 residues. V lost 2 bases, J lost 6 bases, and 12 bases lay in between. Per the germline V gene, CDR1 is SGHKS and CDR2 is YYEKEE (reference sequence).

The chain combines TRBV28 with TRBJ2-5; TRBD2 aligns across 8 bases. The CDR3 extends over 15 amino acids. Per the germline V gene, CDR1 is MDHEN and CDR2 is SYDVKM. The J segment lost 5 bases and the V segment lost 7 bases, leaving 12 bases of the junction unmatched. CDR3: CASKEFSGMGETQYF. In DNA form, the CDR3 reads TGTGCCAGCAAGGAATTTAGCGGGATGGGTGAGACCCAGTACTTC.

This sequence joins TRBV28 and TRBJ2-4; 7 nucleotides align to TRBD1. Trimming took 7 bases from V and 6 from J; bases not matched to a gene: 6. In germline, CDR1 is MDHEN, CDR2 SYDVKM. The CDR3 contains 13 residues. CDR3 bases: TGTGCCAGCAACAGGGGCTATGGAAACATTCAGTACTTC. Residues: CASNRGYGNIQYF.

The V call is TRBV21-1, the J call TRBJ1-1; no DNA check was done on the table's D call, TRBD1. TRBV21-1 counts as a pseudogene. The CDR3 has 19 residues. The chain's CDR3 is CASSKKGGPGQGGSTEAFF. The CDR3 region has the DNA TGTGCCAGCAGCAAAAAGGGGGGACCGGGACAGGGGGGGAGCACTGAAGCTTTCTTT.

This chain links TRBV11-2 with TRBJ1-4; 10 bases are shared with TRBD1. The J segment lost 7 bases and the V segment lost 4 bases, leaving 15 bases of the junction unmatched. The CDR3 length is 18 residues. Per germline, CDR1 SGHAT and CDR2 FQNNGV. The chain's CDR3 is CASSSLLKGTGVAEKLFF. Here the CDR3 DNA reads TGTGCCAGCAGCTCCCTCTTAAAGGGGACAGGGGTTGCTGAAAAACTGTTTTTT.

V usage is TRBV27 and J usage is TRBJ1-1; possible D gene TRBD1, 6 bases. Trimming shortened V by 6 bases and J by 0 bases, and 8 bases separated the two germline ends. The CDR3 totals 13 residues. Germline CDR1 MNHEY, CDR2 SMNVEV (reference sequence). The CDR3 sequence: CASRTGLNTEAFF. CDR3 nucleotides: TGTGCCAGCAGAACAGGGTTGAACACTGAAGCTTTCTTT.

The V call is TRBV27, the J call TRBJ2-7, with D possibly being TRBD2 (6 bases). Trimming cost V 6 bases and J 4 bases, with 16 bases left between them. Per germline, CDR1 MNHEY and CDR2 SMNVEV (reference sequence). The CDR3 loop spans 14 amino acids. The CDR3 loop is CASSPSVGPYEQYF. The CDR3 bases are TGTGCCAGCAGCCCTAGCGTCGGGCCGTACGAGCAGTACTTC.

The rearrangement links TRBV28 to TRBJ1-5; weak D call: TRBD1 (5 bases). With 3 bases removed from V and 0 bases from J, the gap between germline ends came to 12 bases. The germline gives CDR1 MDHEN, CDR2 SYDVKM. This CDR3 is built from 16 residues. The CDR3 spells CASSFWDLASNQPQHF. The CDR3 region has the DNA TGTGCCAGCAGTTTTTGGGACTTAGCTAGCAATCAGCCCCAGCATTTT.

V and J are TRBV7-2 and TRBJ1-1; D uncertain. Trimming cost V 4 bases and J 3 bases, with 12 bases left between them. Germline CDR1 reads SGHTA; CDR2 reads FQGNSA. The CDR3 is 14 residues long. The CDR3 DNA sequence: TGTGCCAGCAGCTCACGTGTGGGAGACACTGAAGCTTTCTTT. Encoded protein: CASSSRVGDTEAFF.

The chain employs TRBV5-4 and TRBJ2-5; D is possibly TRBD1 (8 bases). CDR1 and CDR2 (germline): SGHNT, YYREEE (reference sequence). V was cut by 4 bases and J by 1 base, with 11 bases left in between. The CDR3 runs 14 residues. CDR3: CASSTGGAQETQYF. The DNA of the CDR3 is TGTGCCAGCAGCACAGGGGGGGCCCAAGAGACCCAGTACTTC.

The chain employs TRBV18 and TRBJ1-1, with a possible D match to TRBD1 (5 bases). CDR1 and CDR2 from the germline V gene are KGHSH and LQKENI. Trimming removed 3 bases at V and 8 bases at J, with 13 bases between. The CDR3 is made up of 13 amino acids. Here the CDR3 reads CASSPNRQIEAFF. The CDR3 DNA is TGTGCCAGCTCACCTAACCGACAGATAGAAGCTTTCTTT.

CDR3 coding DNA: TGTGCCAGCTCACCAGTTGGGACAGGGTTCAACGAGCAGTACTTC. It codes for CASSPVGTGFNEQYF. The gene calls are TRBV18 and TRBJ2-7, with 9 nucleotides matching TRBD1. The CDR3 consists of 15 residues. J lost 5 bases, V lost 2 bases, and 7 bases had no gene match. In germline, CDR1 is KGHSH, CDR2 LQKENI.

The rearrangement links TRBV4-2 to TRBJ2-7, with a tentative D call TRBD2 (6 bases). Trimming left V 0 bases short and J 3 bases short, with 15 bases between. The CDR3 consists of 16 residues. CDR1 and CDR2 (germline): LGHNA, YNFKEQ. CDR3 in DNA: TGTGCCAGCAGCCAAGAGAATGATGGTAGCGGCTACGAGCAGTACTTC. Translating gives CASSQENDGSGYEQYF.